The TCR beta chain under discussion was sequenced for a study of blood T cell repertoires in COVID-19. The wider study: Acute and convalescent COVID-19 specimens originated in the United States, Italy and Spain. Sources were T cells, B-cell-depleted T cells, or PBMCs; the material itself was cDNA or gDNA.

CDR1 is SGHAT, CDR2 FQNNGV, per germline. The CDR3 spans 15 residues. V was pared by 8 bases and J by 0 bases, with 14 bases between. In the authors' workflow: Nucleated cell counts were estimated from reference gene primer amplification. Sequencing used immunoSEQ multiplex PCR; TCRdb keeps in-frame clones, though not all of them. V and J calls and clone size are copied from that table; D and trimming were computed from the DNA. Counted here are approximately 470,000 clones, 70% to 90% occurring once; the ten biggest clones make up roughly 3.1%. Source material: peripheral blood. V usage is TRBV11-2 and J usage is TRBJ1-3; a possible D gene is TRBD1 (5 bases). This receptor was obtained from a human donor in a cohort sampled during active COVID-19. CDR3 sequence: CASSLGGVSGNTIYF. Here the CDR3 DNA reads TGTGCCAGCTCCCTCGGGGGGGTCTCTGGAAACACCATATATTTT.